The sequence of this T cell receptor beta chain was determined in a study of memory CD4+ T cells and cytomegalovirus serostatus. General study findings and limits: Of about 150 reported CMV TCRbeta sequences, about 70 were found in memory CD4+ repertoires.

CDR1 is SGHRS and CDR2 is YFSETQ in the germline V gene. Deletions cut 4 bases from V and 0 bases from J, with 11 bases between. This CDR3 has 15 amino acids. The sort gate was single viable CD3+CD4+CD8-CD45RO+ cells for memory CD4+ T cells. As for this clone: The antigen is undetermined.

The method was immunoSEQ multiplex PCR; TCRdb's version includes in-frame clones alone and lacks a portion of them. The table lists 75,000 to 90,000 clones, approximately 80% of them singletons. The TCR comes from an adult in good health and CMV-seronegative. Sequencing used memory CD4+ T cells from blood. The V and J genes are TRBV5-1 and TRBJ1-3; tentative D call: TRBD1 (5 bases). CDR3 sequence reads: CASSPGQASGNTIYF. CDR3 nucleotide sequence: TGCGCCAGCAGCCCCGGACAAGCCTCTGGAAACACCATATATTTT. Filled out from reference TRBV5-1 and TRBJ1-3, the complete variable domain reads KAGVTQTPRYLIKTRGQQVTLSCSPISGHRSVSWYQQTPGQGLQFLFEYFSETQRNKGNFPGRFSGRQFSNSRSEMNVSTLELGDSALYLCASSPGQASGNTIYFGEGSWLTVV.